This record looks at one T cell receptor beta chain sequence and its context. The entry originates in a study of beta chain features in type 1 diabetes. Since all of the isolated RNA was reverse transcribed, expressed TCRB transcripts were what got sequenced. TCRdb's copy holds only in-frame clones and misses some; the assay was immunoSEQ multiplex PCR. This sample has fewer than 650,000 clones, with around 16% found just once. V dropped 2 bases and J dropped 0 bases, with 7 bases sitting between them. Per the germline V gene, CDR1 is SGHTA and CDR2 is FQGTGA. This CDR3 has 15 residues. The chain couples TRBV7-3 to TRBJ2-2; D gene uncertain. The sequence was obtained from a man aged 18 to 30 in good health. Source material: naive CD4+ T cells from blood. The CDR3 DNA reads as TGTGCCAGCAGCTTACGTTTAGCGAACACCGGGGAGCTGTTTTTT. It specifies CASSLRLANTGELFF.